Given below is one T cell receptor (beta chain) in context. The sample originates from a study of monozygotic twins with inflammatory bowel disease. TCRdb reprocessed the 5' RACE reads and keeps a single row for each CDR3 protein, giving no DNA. This sample's table has approximately 420,000 distinct CDR3 sequences. Looked up from germline, CDR1 is SGHAT and CDR2 is FQNNGV. The CDR3 is 16 amino acids. This TCR came from a human donor with ulcerative colitis or Crohn's disease, or a healthy co-twin of an affected twin (not recorded which). This chain connects TRBV11-2 to TRBJ2-1; absent DNA, TCRdb's TRBD1 call cannot be checked. The sequencing sample was made of blood. The CDR3 spells CASSSTGSWVYNEQFF.